One and the same sample provided the 7 T cell receptor beta chains below, sequenced in a study of blood T cell repertoires in COVID-19 (dated by TCRdb to 2018 to 2021). The method behind the library was the immunoSEQ multiplex PCR assay. Imported from immuneACCESS, the table was reduced by TCRdb to in-frame sequences with V and J called. These copies leave out some clones; in studies compared against another copy, an unresolved V gene accounts for under half, and the cause of the remainder is not known. The sample includes some 300,000 clones, with around 86% observed a single time. Around 4.6% of the sample rests with the top ten. The sequenced sample was PBMCs or T cells enriched from blood (not recorded which). These receptors originate from a man aged 25 to 40 who had recovered from COVID-19.

This rearrangement joins TRBV9 to TRBJ2-3, with TRBD2 as a possible D gene (5 bases). V was trimmed by 0 bases and J by 6 bases, leaving 17 bases between them. The length of the CDR3 is 16 residues. CDR1 is SGDLS, CDR2 YYNGEE, per germline. CDR3 protein: CASSVARGRIIDTQYF. CDR3 sequence (DNA): TGTGCCAGCAGCGTAGCACGGGGAAGAATCATCGATACGCAGTATTTT.

The J gene is TRBJ1-1, the V gene TRBV5-1, with D unresolved. Per germline, CDR1 SGHRS and CDR2 YFSETQ. V was cut by 4 bases and J by 4 bases, with 14 bases left in between. CDR3 length equals 14 residues. The CDR3 loop reads CASSPRERGTEAFF. In DNA, the CDR3 is TGCGCCAGCAGCCCGCGGGAGCGGGGCACTGAAGCTTTCTTT.

This chain connects TRBV5-1 to TRBJ1-3; D not resolved. The CDR3 covers 16 residues. Trimming removed 0 bases at V and 0 bases at J, with 10 bases between. Germline CDR1 reads SGHRS; CDR2 reads YFSETQ. CDR3 protein: CASSLDYLSSGNTIYF. The CDR3 coding sequence is TGCGCCAGCAGCTTGGACTACCTAAGCTCTGGAAACACCATATATTTT.

This clone has only one observation. The gene calls are TRBV6-5 and TRBJ1-4, with D possibly being TRBD1 (5 bases). The germline V gene encodes CDR1 MNHEY and CDR2 SVGAGI. V was pared by 10 bases and J by 5 bases, with 11 bases between. The CDR3 consists of 12 residues. CDR3 sequence (DNA): TGTGCCATCAACGACAGAAATGAAAAACTGTTTTTT. It translates to CAINDRNEKLFF.

V gene TRBV27 combines with J gene TRBJ1-6, with D perhaps TRBD1 (5 bases). This CDR3 has 13 amino acids. Between the trimmed V and J ends, which lost 0 bases and 14 bases, there was a span of 11 bases. Germline assignment: CDR1 MNHEY and CDR2 SMNVEV (reference sequence). CDR3 in amino acids: CASSLSSVGALHF. The DNA for the CDR3 is TGTGCCAGCAGTTTATCAAGCGTAGGGGCCCTCCACTTT.

The genes are TRBV29-1 and TRBJ1-1; tentative D call: TRBD1 (6 bases). The CDR3 has 13 amino acids. The germline V gene has CDR1 SQVTM and CDR2 ANQGSEA. Deletions cut 7 bases from V and 1 base from J, with 13 bases between. CDR3 nucleotide sequence: TGCAGCGCCAGACAGGACCAGAACACTGAAGCTTTCTTT. Amino acid sequence: CSARQDQNTEAFF.

This clone was seen just once. The chain couples TRBV2 to TRBJ2-5, with TRBD1 identical over 8 bases. This CDR3 spans 15 amino acids. Germline CDR1 reads SNHLY; CDR2 reads FYNNEI. The trim removed 4 bases at V and 4 bases at J, leaving 8 bases unmatched. DNA of the CDR3: TGTGCCAGCAGTGCAGGGACAGGTTGGGGAGAGACCCAGTACTTC. Translation gives CASSAGTGWGETQYF.